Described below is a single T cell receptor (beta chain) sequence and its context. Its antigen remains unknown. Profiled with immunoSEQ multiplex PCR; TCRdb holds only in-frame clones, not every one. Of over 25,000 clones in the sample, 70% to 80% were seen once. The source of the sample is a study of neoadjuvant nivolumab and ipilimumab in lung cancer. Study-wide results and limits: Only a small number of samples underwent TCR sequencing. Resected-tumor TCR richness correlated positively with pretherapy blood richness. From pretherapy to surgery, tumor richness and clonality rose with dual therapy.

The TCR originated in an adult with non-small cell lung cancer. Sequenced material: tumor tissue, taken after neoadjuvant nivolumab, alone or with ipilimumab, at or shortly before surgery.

The CDR3 spells CASTPTSGELFF. As DNA, the CDR3 is TGTGCCAGCACCCCTACCTCCGGGGAGCTGTTTTTT. V usage is TRBV7-8 and J usage is TRBJ2-2; the D is unclear. Trimming stripped 7 bases from V and 6 bases from J, with 9 bases between. This CDR3 contains 12 residues. Germline assignment: CDR1 SGHVS and CDR2 FQNEAQ.